Listed here are 20 T cell receptor beta chains from one sample, sequenced in a study of prognosis after radiotherapy for stage I lung cancer. Amplification of TCR beta CDR3 from genomic DNA used two-round multiplex PCR. Each TRBV and TRBJ gene had its own primer in the first PCR round. TCRdb used MiXCR to reprocess the multiplex PCR reads, holding one entry per CDR3 protein. The data show about 59,000 distinct CDR3 sequences, 26% seen once. The sample was PBMCs, taken before or after stereotactic body radiation therapy (not recorded which). The source of these receptors is a donor aged 50 or older with non-small cell lung cancer.

The rearrangement joins TRBV6-1 to TRBJ2-7; tentative D call: TRBD1 (5 bases). Per the germline V gene, CDR1 is MNHNS and CDR2 is SASEGT. The CDR3 length is 15 residues. The ends were cut back, 4 bases at V and 2 bases at J, with 15 bases in the middle. CDR3: CASSAPDGAPYEQYF. Here the CDR3 DNA reads TGTGCCAGCAGTGCTCCCGATGGGGCCCCCTACGAGCAGTACTTC.

At least ten counts were recorded for this clonotype. This chain links TRBV2 with TRBJ2-3; 8 nucleotides agree with TRBD1. Per the germline V gene, CDR1 is SNHLY and CDR2 is FYNNEI. The trim removed 4 bases at V and 1 base at J, leaving 19 bases unmatched. This CDR3 is 20 amino acids long. The CDR3 is CASSGQGQGRRRTGTDTQYF. For the CDR3, the DNA is TGTGCCAGCAGTGGACAAGGACAGGGTAGGAGGAGGACCGGCACAGATACGCAGTATTTT.

This clonotype was seen at least ten times. This rearrangement joins TRBV6-5 to TRBJ1-6; TRBD1 might be the D (5 bases). Germline-derived CDR1 and CDR2 are MNHEY and SVGAGI. CDR3 length equals 14 residues. Trimming stripped 6 bases from V and 6 bases from J, with 12 bases between. Here the CDR3 DNA reads TGTGCCAGCAGGCGGGGGGGTCCTAATTCACCCCTCCACTTT. As protein: CASRRGGPNSPLHF.

Ten or more counts support this clonotype. V gene TRBV3-1 combines with J gene TRBJ2-5; 7 bases agree with TRBD2. With V trimmed by 2 bases and J by 1 base, 1 base remained unmatched. This CDR3 is built from 14 residues. The V gene's germline CDR1 is LGHDT and CDR2 YNNKEL (reference sequence). Here the CDR3 reads CASSQKRGQETQYF. Written as DNA, the CDR3 is TGTGCCAGCAGCCAAAAGCGGGGCCAAGAGACCCAGTACTTC.

There are a few counts of this clonotype. The chain combines TRBV20-1 with TRBJ2-3, with 8 bases aligning to TRBD1. V shed 0 bases and J 4 bases; nucleotides not matched to a gene: 12. There are 17 residues in the CDR3. The germline V gene has CDR1 DFQATT and CDR2 SNEGSKA (reference sequence). The CDR3 region is CSARDPFKDRAPDTQYF. Here the CDR3 DNA reads TGCAGTGCTAGAGATCCATTTAAGGACAGGGCTCCAGATACGCAGTATTTT.

As regards this clonotype: Given a much more abundant clone one base away, this may be a read error. CDR3 amino acids: CASSLAEGVNTEAFF. The CDR3 DNA follows: TGCGCCAGCAGCTTGGCCGAGGGAGTGAACACTGAAGCTTTCTTT. The chain has TRBV5-1 and TRBJ1-1; no firm D call. The CDR3 length is 15 residues. Germline V gene data show CDR1 as SGHRS and CDR2 as YFSETQ. V gave up 0 bases and J gave up 0 bases, with 9 bases separating them.

This clonotype was recorded at least ten times. CDR3 amino acids: CASSYDGGRGSPLHF. The CDR3 bases are TGCGCCAGCAGCTATGACGGCGGCAGGGGTTCACCCCTCCACTTT. The chain combines TRBV5-1 with TRBJ1-6; perhaps TRBD1 as D (6 bases). V was cut by 3 bases and J by 9 bases, with 16 bases left in between. This CDR3 spans 15 amino acids. The germline gives CDR1 SGHRS, CDR2 YFSETQ. The full variable domain, with the rest looked up from reference TRBV5-1 and TRBJ1-6, is KAGVTQTPRYLIKTRGQQVTLSCSPISGHRSVSWYQQTPGQGLQFLFEYFSETQRNKGNFPGRFSGRQFSNSRSEMNVSTLELGDSALYLCASSYDGGRGSPLHFGNGTRLTVT.

V and J are TRBV6-2 or TRBV6-3 and TRBJ1-5; D uncertain. This CDR3 has 15 amino acids. The germline V gene encodes CDR1 MNHEY and CDR2 SVGEGT. V lost 0 bases, J lost 7 bases, and 13 bases lay in between. Here the CDR3 DNA reads TGTGCCAGCAGTTACTCGGGTCAGCGGCTCCAGCCCCAGCATTTT. Its protein product is CASSYSGQRLQPQHF.

This clonotype was counted a few times. CDR3 loop: CASSEETGTGYETQYF. In DNA, the CDR3 is TGTGCCAGCAGTGAGGAAACCGGGACAGGGTACGAGACCCAGTACTTC. This rearrangement joins TRBV25-1 to TRBJ2-5; 9 nucleotides agree with TRBD1. The CDR3 has 16 residues. Germline lookup yields CDR1 MGHDK and CDR2 SYGVNS. Trimming cost V 3 bases and J 5 bases; bases outside gene matches: 10.

This clonotype was counted many times. The chain employs TRBV6-1 and TRBJ1-1, with a tentative D call TRBD1 (6 bases). Germline CDR1 is MNHNS and CDR2 is SASEGT. The ends were cut back, 7 bases at V and 1 base at J, with 13 bases in the middle. The CDR3 has 14 amino acids. In nucleotides, the CDR3 is TGTGCCAGCATAGGGTTGGACAGGAACACTGAAGCTTTCTTT. It encodes CASIGLDRNTEAFF.

As to this clonotype: One base away lies a much larger clone, so this may be a sequencing read error. This sequence joins TRBV5-1 and TRBJ2-2; D is unresolved. This CDR3 contains 12 residues. Germline CDR1 and CDR2: SGHRS and YFSETQ. DNA of the CDR3: TGCCCCAGCACCCACGGCGGCGGGGAGCTGTTTTTT. Its protein is CPSTHGGGELFF.

Only a few counts were recorded for this clonotype. The rearrangement uses TRBV10-3 and TRBJ1-1, with D possibly TRBD1 on 5 matching bases. V was pared by 8 bases and J by 3 bases, with 13 bases between. The CDR3 length is 13 residues. Germline V lookup: CDR1 ENHRY, CDR2 SYGVKD. CDR3 DNA: TGTGCCATCCTATGGGGGGAGGACACTGAAGCTTTCTTT. As protein: CAILWGEDTEAFF.

Comment on this clonotype: A far larger clone is a single base away, which makes a read error likely. The chain combines TRBV6-8 with TRBJ1-6, with D uncertain. CDR3 length: 14 amino acids. Germline CDR1 MNHGY, CDR2 SAAAGT. The CDR3 sequence: CASSYGQAIAPLDF. In nucleotides, the CDR3 is TGTGCCAGCAGTTACGGGCAGGCAATTGCACCCCTCGACTTT.

This clonotype was seen only once. J is TRBJ2-1 and V is TRBV6-1, with D hard to call. The CDR3 totals 15 residues. Per the germline V gene, CDR1 is MNHNS and CDR2 is SASEGT. Trimming removed 7 bases from V and 0 bases from J, with 13 bases in between. CDR3 amino acids: CASKVVYSSYNEQFF. In nucleotides, the CDR3 is TGTGCCAGCAAGGTTGTTTATAGCTCCTACAATGAGCAGTTCTTC.

This clonotype occurred many times. The V and J genes are TRBV7-8 and TRBJ1-2; D might be TRBD1 (6 bases). V dropped 0 bases and J dropped 8 bases, with 13 bases sitting between them. The CDR3 is made up of 14 amino acids. CDR1 SGHVS and CDR2 FQNEAQ come from the germline V gene. This CDR3 reads CASSLAVAGVGYTF. CDR3 DNA: TGTGCCAGCAGCTTAGCGGTGGCAGGGGTCGGCTACACCTTC.

This clonotype appeared many times. The V and J genes are TRBV5-1 and TRBJ1-1; D ambiguous. The CDR3 runs 13 residues. Germline V CDR1 and CDR2: SGHRS, YFSETQ. Trimming left V 7 bases short and J 0 bases short, with 10 bases between. CDR3 residues: CASSRVMNTEAFF. The CDR3 DNA follows: TGCGCCAGCTCGCGGGTAATGAACACTGAAGCTTTCTTT.

The gene calls are TRBV6-5 and TRBJ2-1, with 7 bases fitting TRBD2. V dropped 2 bases and J dropped 7; count of bases not matched to a gene: 8. CDR3 size: 15 residues. Germline-derived CDR1 and CDR2 are MNHEY and SVGAGI. The CDR3 nucleotides are TGTGCCAGCAGTTACGACGGTCTAGCGGTGAATGAGCAGTTCTTC. Its protein product is CASSYDGLAVNEQFF.

This clonotype was recorded many times. The chain couples TRBV3-1 to TRBJ2-7; the match to TRBD2 covers 10 bases. The CDR3 loop spans 17 amino acids. J lost 2 bases, V lost 1 base, and 8 bases had no gene match. Germline loops: CDR1 LGHDT, CDR2 YNNKEL (reference sequence). CDR3 sequence: CASSQGGSGGPPYEQYF. CDR3 coding DNA: TGTGCCAGCAGCCAAGGTGGTAGCGGGGGGCCTCCCTACGAGCAGTACTTC.

This clonotype was seen ten or more times. This rearrangement joins TRBV7-8 to TRBJ1-5; D is unresolved. The V gene's germline CDR1 is SGHVS and CDR2 FQNEAQ. This CDR3 comprises 17 residues. Trimming pared 0 bases from V and 1 base from J, leaving 13 bases between. The CDR3, as DNA: TGTGCCAGCAGCTTAGCGGAGTCGGGCAGGAGCAATCAGCCCCAGCATTTT. This gives the protein CASSLAESGRSNQPQHF.

Concerning this clonotype itself: With a much larger clone just one base away, this may be a read error. This chain uses TRBV29-1 with TRBJ2-5; D ambiguous. The germline V and J ends were trimmed by 5 bases and 3 bases, with 10 bases remaining between them. This CDR3 is 12 amino acids long. Germline-derived CDR1 and CDR2 are SQVTM and ANQGSEA. The CDR3 region is CSVHAQEETQYF. CDR3 nucleotide sequence: TGCAGCGTTCATGCGCAGGAAGAGACCCAGTACTTC.